These T cell receptor beta chains were read from a single sample in a study of blood T cell repertoires in COVID-19. Sequencing used immunoSEQ multiplex PCR; TCRdb keeps in-frame clones, though not all of them. There are roughly 370,000 clones in the sample; around nine tenths occur only once, and about a tenth lies in the top ten. Sequencing was carried out using PBMCs or T cells enriched from blood (not recorded which). These receptors all come from a woman aged 45-65 years who had recovered from COVID-19. CDR3s include the opening cysteine and the closing phenylalanine or tryptophan. The D gene is left open where the match is weak. Not all rows give a size; the values are once, few, many and, for expanded clones, a class.

cdr3_nt,cdr3_aa,v_call,d_call,j_call,clone_size
TGTGCCAGCAGCTTAAACCCCCAGGGGTCCCGTGGCTACAATGAGCAGTTCTTC,CASSLNPQGSRGYNEQFF,TRBV7-3,.,TRBJ2-1,.
TGTGCCAGCAGCCCCAGACAGGGTAATTCACCCCTCCACTTT,CASSPRQGNSPLHF,TRBV7-2,TRBD1,TRBJ1-6,.
TGCGCCAGCAGCCAAGGGACAGGGGCTTCTATGAGCTACACCTTC,CASSQGTGASMSYTF,TRBV4-3,TRBD1,TRBJ1-2,.
TGTGCCAGCAGGACCGGGACACTCAATGAAAAACTGTTTTTT,CASRTGTLNEKLFF,TRBV6-5,.,TRBJ1-4,.
TGTGCCAGCAGCGGACGAGCGGGGACCAACTATGAGCAGTACTTC,CASSGRAGTNYEQYF,TRBV7-9,TRBD2,TRBJ2-7,.
TGCGCCAGCAGCTTGACCAGCTATGGCTACACCTTC,CASSLTSYGYTF,TRBV5-1,.,TRBJ1-2,.
TGTGCCAGCAGGGGGGGAAGGGCCTTACGTACAGATACGCAGTATTTT,CASRGGRALRTDTQYF,TRBV2,.,TRBJ2-3,.
TGTGCCAGCAGTGCCTGTTCTAGCGGGGCTTGTGAGCAGTTCTTC,CASSACSSGACEQFF,TRBV2,TRBD2,TRBJ2-1,.
TGTGCCAGTAGGGGGTGGGGGCGTAGCACAGATACGCAGTATTTT,CASRGWGRSTDTQYF,TRBV19,.,TRBJ2-3,once
TGTGCCAGCTCACCATCCGGGACAGTATTTCCCTATAATTCACCCCTCCACTTT,CASSPSGTVFPYNSPLHF,TRBV18,TRBD1,TRBJ1-6,.
TGTGCCACCAGCAGAGATCTGGCAGTAGCCAAAAACATTCAGTACTTC,CATSRDLAVAKNIQYF,TRBV15,.,TRBJ2-4,once
TGTGCCAGCAGCTTTTTAGAGGAGAACACCGGGGAGCTGTTTTTT,CASSFLEENTGELFF,TRBV5-5,.,TRBJ2-2,once
TGTGCCAGCAGTTTCTTTCCCGCACCCCTCCACTTT,CASSFFPAPLHF,TRBV12-3/TRBV12-4,.,TRBJ1-6,once
TGTGCCAGCAGTTTTTCGGGACAGGGGCTTTACGAGCAGTACTTC,CASSFSGQGLYEQYF,TRBV6-5,TRBD1,TRBJ2-7,.
TGTGCCAGCAGGAAGACTGCTGGAGCTTTCTTT,CASRKTAGAFF,TRBV2,.,TRBJ1-1,.
TGTGCCAGCAGTTTATCGGGGAGGCCTGAAGCTTTCTTT,CASSLSGRPEAFF,TRBV28,.,TRBJ1-1,.
TGTGCCAGCGGAGGACAGAACTATGGCTACACCTTC,CASGGQNYGYTF,TRBV2,.,TRBJ1-2,few
TGTGCCTGGAGTCTCTCTCCGGGACAGGGGTACAATGAGCAGTTCTTC,CAWSLSPGQGYNEQFF,TRBV30,TRBD1,TRBJ2-1,few
TGTGCCATCAGTGAGTCTACCGGGACAGAAAGTGAAAAACTGTTTTTT,CAISESTGTESEKLFF,TRBV10-3,TRBD1,TRBJ1-4,.
TGTGCCACCAGACAGGGGAGCACCGGGGAGCTGTTTTTT,CATRQGSTGELFF,TRBV24-1,TRBD1,TRBJ2-2,.
TGTGCCAGCAGTGTACCAGGGGACCAGCCCCAGCATTTT,CASSVPGDQPQHF,TRBV2,.,TRBJ1-5,.
TGCGCCAGCAGCCCCAACCCAACAGAAATTTATAATTCACCCCTCCACTTT,CASSPNPTEIYNSPLHF,TRBV5-1,.,TRBJ1-6,.
TGTGCCAGCAAGGAGGGGCCCTCTGGAAACACCATATATTTT,CASKEGPSGNTIYF,TRBV7-8,.,TRBJ1-3,.
TGTGCCAGCAGAGATTCCACGGTAAACACTGAAGCTTTCTTT,CASRDSTVNTEAFF,TRBV27,.,TRBJ1-1,.
TGTGCCAGTAGGGGCGAAGTGGACACCATATATTTT,CASRGEVDTIYF,TRBV19,.,TRBJ1-3,once
TGCGCCAGCAGCCACCGGGACAGGGGGTCTCTGGGGGCCAACGTCCTGACTTTC,CASSHRDRGSLGANVLTF,TRBV4-1,TRBD1,TRBJ2-6,few
TGTGCCAGCAGGATCCGCAGGGGGAACACTGAAGCTTTCTTT,CASRIRRGNTEAFF,TRBV6-5,.,TRBJ1-1,once
TGTGCCAGCAGAGACCGAGGGGAGACCCAGTACTTC,CASRDRGETQYF,TRBV6-5,.,TRBJ2-5,.
TGTGCCAGCAGCTTGGCCGGAGGGACCTTCTATGGCTACACCTTC,CASSLAGGTFYGYTF,TRBV5-6,.,TRBJ1-2,.
TGTGCCAGTAGTATAGTAGGGGCAGGGGTATTCCCCGGGGAGCTGTTTTTT,CASSIVGAGVFPGELFF,TRBV19,.,TRBJ2-2,.
TGTGCCAGCTCAGAAGGACAGCATCAGCCCCAGCATTTT,CASSEGQHQPQHF,TRBV18,.,TRBJ1-5,.
TGTGCCTGGAGTCGGGGGACCAATACGCAGTATTTT,CAWSRGTNTQYF,TRBV30,.,TRBJ2-3,many
TGTGCCAGCAGCCCAAGGACAGGGTCTGGAAACACCATATATTTT,CASSPRTGSGNTIYF,TRBV7-8,TRBD1,TRBJ1-3,.
TGTGCCAGCACGTCGAGCCCCTATGGCTACACCTTC,CASTSSPYGYTF,TRBV11-2,.,TRBJ1-2,.
TGTGCCAGCAGGGCAACAGGGGGCGATGGCTACACCTTC,CASRATGGDGYTF,TRBV3-1/TRBV3-2,TRBD1,TRBJ1-2,.
TGTGCCAGCATCAACAGGGGGCGATCCGTAGGGGTCGAAGCTTTCTTT,CASINRGRSVGVEAFF,TRBV21-1,.,TRBJ1-1,.
TGTGCCAGTAGTATAGGATGGAAACAGGGTTCAGGTACTGAAGCTTTCTTT,CASSIGWKQGSGTEAFF,TRBV19,.,TRBJ1-1,.
TGTGCCAGCACCCACAGAAATTATGGCTACACCTTC,CASTHRNYGYTF,TRBV28,.,TRBJ1-2,.
TGTGCCAGCAGCTTACAGGGGGCGATCGGGGAGCTGTTTTTT,CASSLQGAIGELFF,TRBV7-8,TRBD1,TRBJ2-2,few
TGTGCCTGGAGTCTATCGGGACAGGGGCCTCTCGGGAATCAGCCCCAGCATTTT,CAWSLSGQGPLGNQPQHF,TRBV30,TRBD1,TRBJ1-5,.
TGTGCCAGCGGCGTCGGACTAGCGGGGGGGGAGCAGTTCTTC,CASGVGLAGGEQFF,TRBV7-2,TRBD2,TRBJ2-1,.
TGTGCCAGCACCGCGCCGGGGAGCTCCTACGAGCAGTACTTC,CASTAPGSSYEQYF,TRBV6-5,.,TRBJ2-7,.
TGTGCCAGCAAGAGGGAAACTGAAGCTTTCTTT,CASKRETEAFF,TRBV2,.,TRBJ1-1,.
TGTGCCAGCAGCTCAAGCACAGGTGAAGCTTTCTTT,CASSSSTGEAFF,TRBV9,.,TRBJ1-1,.
TGTGCCAGCAGCCTCGATATGGGCGATGAGCAGTTCTTC,CASSLDMGDEQFF,TRBV11-2,.,TRBJ2-1,few
TGTGCCAGTAGTACGCAGGGGCCCTCGGGGGAGCAGTACTTC,CASSTQGPSGEQYF,TRBV19,.,TRBJ2-7,.
TGTGCCAGCAGCGCAATGACAGGGGGATTTGGGCCCCAGCATTTT,CASSAMTGGFGPQHF,TRBV7-2,TRBD1,TRBJ1-5,.
TGTGCCAGTACCCTTTCGACAGGGGGAGGTATGGCTTTCTTT,CASTLSTGGGMAFF,TRBV19,TRBD1,TRBJ1-1,.
TGTGCCTGGAGTGTAGCAAACTATGGCTACACCTTC,CAWSVANYGYTF,TRBV30,.,TRBJ1-2,.
TGTGCCAGCAGCTTCCGGGCGACAGGATACTACACTGAAGCTTTCTTT,CASSFRATGYYTEAFF,TRBV7-8,.,TRBJ1-1,.
TGTGCCAGCTCGGAGGGATTTGAGCAGTTCTTC,CASSEGFEQFF,TRBV2,.,TRBJ2-1,.
TGTGCCAGCAGCTTGGGGGTGGGGGCTTTGAACACTGAAGCTTTCTTT,CASSLGVGALNTEAFF,TRBV5-4,.,TRBJ1-1,.